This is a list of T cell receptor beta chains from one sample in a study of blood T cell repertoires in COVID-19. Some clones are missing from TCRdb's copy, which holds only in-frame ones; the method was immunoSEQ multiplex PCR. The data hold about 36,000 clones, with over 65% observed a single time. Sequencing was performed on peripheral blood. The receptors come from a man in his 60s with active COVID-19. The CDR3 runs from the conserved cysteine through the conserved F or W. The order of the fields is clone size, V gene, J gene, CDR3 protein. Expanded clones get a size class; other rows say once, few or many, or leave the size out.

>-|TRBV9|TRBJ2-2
CASSPRQGGTTGELFF
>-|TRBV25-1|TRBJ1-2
CASRQGLHGYTF
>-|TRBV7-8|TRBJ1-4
CASSLDDETVDEKLFF
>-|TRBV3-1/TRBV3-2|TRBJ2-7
CASSLSRGGNDEQYF
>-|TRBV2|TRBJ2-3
CASSEPFTDTQYF
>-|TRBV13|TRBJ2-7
CASSTPGGDDEQYF
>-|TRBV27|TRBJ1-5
CASSSPGGPQHF
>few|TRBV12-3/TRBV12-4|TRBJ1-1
CASSPLSDTEAFF
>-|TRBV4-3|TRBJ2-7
CASSHDRSRPYEQYF
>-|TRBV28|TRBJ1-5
CASSFPPGDQPQHF
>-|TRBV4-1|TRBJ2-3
CASSPYGVGADTQYF
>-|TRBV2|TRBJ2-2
CAPYTLGQGGRLAGAGELFF
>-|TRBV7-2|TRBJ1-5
CASSLRQGLNQPQHF
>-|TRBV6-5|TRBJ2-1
CASSYGGGSNGQFF
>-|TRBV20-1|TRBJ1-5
CSASGGQGQPQHF
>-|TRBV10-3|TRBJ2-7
CAIRGQVDPPEQYF
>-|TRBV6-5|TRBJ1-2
CASSSGPYGYTF
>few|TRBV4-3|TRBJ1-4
CASSRSGGTAFEKLFF
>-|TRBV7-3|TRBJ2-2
CASSLSSGTAANTGELFF
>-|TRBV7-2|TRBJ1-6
CASSPGQGINSPLHF
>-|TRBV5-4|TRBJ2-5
CASSPGQGRYQETQYF
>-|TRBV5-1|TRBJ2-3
CASSVSGETILYF
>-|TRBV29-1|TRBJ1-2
CSVEEGGSYGYTF
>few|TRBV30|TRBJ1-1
CAWSVRGGATEAFF
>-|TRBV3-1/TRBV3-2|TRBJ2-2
CASRLATNTGELFF
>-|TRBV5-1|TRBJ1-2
CASSTGTGGLGYTF
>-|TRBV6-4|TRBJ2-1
CASSDSSGSYNEQFF